Listed here are 18 T cell receptor beta chains from one sample, sequenced in a study of T cell repertoires in cytomegalovirus infection. Their recognized antigens are unknown. TCRdb redid the calling of the reads with MiXCR, one entry per CDR3 protein. The profile shows under 70,000 distinct CDR3 sequences, around 30% of them singletons. The sequencing input was PBMCs, sequenced either directly or after in vitro stimulation (not recorded which). The receptors here all came from a human donor in good health (CMV status not recorded). Some clones in this sample may be carry-over from other donors' samples.

This chain uses TRBV11-2 with TRBJ2-1; D not resolved. With 4 bases removed from V and 5 bases from J, the gap between germline ends came to 9 bases. This CDR3 has 13 amino acids. Looked up from germline, CDR1 is SGHAT and CDR2 is FQNNGV. The CDR3 loop reads CASSSWTNNEQFF. Here the CDR3 DNA reads TGTGCCAGCAGCTCTTGGACCAACAATGAGCAGTTCTTC.

This chain connects TRBV2 to TRBJ2-3; D call uncertain. Looked up from germline, CDR1 is SNHLY and CDR2 is FYNNEI. V was pared by 4 bases and J by 0 bases, with 11 bases between. The CDR3 loop spans 15 amino acids. CDR3 region: CASSGRQRSTDTQYF. In nucleotides, the CDR3 is TGTGCCAGCAGTGGTCGGCAGAGAAGCACAGATACGCAGTATTTT.

A few counts support this clonotype. The V gene is TRBV5-6, the J gene TRBJ2-1, with 9 bases identical to TRBD1. Per the germline V gene, CDR1 is SGHDT and CDR2 is YYEEEE. The CDR3 loop spans 17 amino acids. Losses at the gene ends were 3 bases for V and 2 bases for J; bases not matched to a gene: 9. The CDR3 coding sequence is TGTGCCAGCAGCTCACTGATAAGACAGGGGGCCTACAATGAGCAGTTCTTC. Its protein product is CASSSLIRQGAYNEQFF.

The chain recombines TRBV19 with TRBJ1-5; TRBD1 aligns across 12 bases. The CDR3 has 15 amino acids. CDR1 is LNHDA, CDR2 SQIVND, per germline (reference sequence). The J segment lost 14 bases and the V segment lost 6 bases, leaving 14 bases of the junction unmatched. The DNA of the CDR3 is TGTGCCAGTAGCGGAACCGGGACAGGGGGCATCTACAAGCATTTT. Its protein is CASSGTGTGGIYKHF.

The chain employs TRBV9 and TRBJ2-5, with TRBD2 as a possible D gene (6 bases). This CDR3 is built from 16 residues. V lost 0 bases to trimming and J lost 2 bases, with 14 bases between them. The germline V gene encodes CDR1 SGDLS and CDR2 YYNGEE. CDR3 sequence: CASSVAGDWRQETQYF. In DNA form, the CDR3 reads TGTGCCAGCAGCGTAGCTGGGGACTGGAGACAAGAGACCCAGTACTTC.

V and J are TRBV18 and TRBJ2-5; tentatively, D is TRBD2 (6 bases). V was clipped by 1 base and J by 1 base, with 7 bases between them. The CDR3 has 14 amino acids. Germline-derived CDR1 and CDR2 are KGHSH and LQKENI. CDR3 in amino acids: CASSPRRGQETQYF. CDR3 sequence (DNA): TGTGCCAGCTCACCACGGAGGGGCCAAGAGACCCAGTACTTC.

The chain employs TRBV4-3 and TRBJ1-2, with D possibly TRBD1 on 5 matching bases. The CDR3 has 15 residues. Trimming cost V 1 base and J 6 bases, with 15 bases left between them. CDR1 and CDR2 from the germline V gene are LGHNA and YSLEER. CDR3 amino acids: CASSQVRGGFDGYTF. The CDR3 DNA follows: TGCGCCAGCAGCCAAGTTCGTGGGGGATTCGATGGCTACACCTTC.

This clonotype turned up a few times. The J gene is TRBJ2-7, the V gene TRBV7-9; 9 bases are shared with TRBD1. The CDR3 contains 14 residues. The V gene's germline CDR1 is SEHNR and CDR2 FQNEAQ (reference sequence). J was trimmed by 4 bases and V by 4 bases; bases with no gene match: 5. The DNA of the CDR3 is TGTGCCAGCAGCTACGGACAGGGGCAATACGAGCAGTACTTC. This sequence encodes CASSYGQGQYEQYF.

This clonotype has just a few counts. The J gene is TRBJ2-2, the V gene TRBV6-2 or TRBV6-3, with D possibly called TRBD1 or TRBD2 (5 bases each). Trimming removed 6 bases at V and 7 bases at J, with 12 bases between. CDR1 is MNHEY, CDR2 SVGEGT, per germline. This CDR3 comprises 13 residues. CDR3 amino acids: CASRSGTGGELFF. The DNA for the CDR3 is TGTGCCAGCAGATCCGGGACGGGCGGGGAGCTGTTTTTT.

V and J are TRBV12-3 or TRBV12-4 and TRBJ2-7, with 13 nucleotides matching TRBD2. This CDR3 is 17 amino acids long. V lost 7 bases, J lost 0 bases, and 9 bases stayed unmatched. CDR3: CASNQPWTSGSSYEQYF. The CDR3 nucleotides read TGTGCCAGCAACCAGCCCTGGACTAGCGGGAGCTCCTACGAGCAGTACTTC.

This chain connects TRBV19 to TRBJ1-1; 7 bases are shared with TRBD1. J lost 2 bases, V lost 4 bases, and 4 bases had no gene match. The CDR3 has 14 amino acids. Per the germline V gene, CDR1 is LNHDA and CDR2 is SQIVND (reference sequence). For the CDR3, the DNA is TGTGCCAGTAGTAGGACAGGTTTAAACACTGAAGCTTTCTTT. Translating it yields CASSRTGLNTEAFF.

This sequence joins TRBV20-1 and TRBJ1-5; no reliable D call. The CDR3 is 14 amino acids. Germline-derived CDR1 and CDR2 are DFQATT and SNEGSKA (reference sequence). V lost 4 bases, J lost 6 bases, and 16 bases lay in between. The CDR3 DNA follows: TGCAGTGCTAAGGAGGTGAGCTTTGGTCAGCCCCAGCATTTT. Its protein is CSAKEVSFGQPQHF.

This clonotype was detected a few times. DNA for the CDR3: TGTGCCAGCAGGCCCGGGACAGGGGTTCTCCAAGAGACCCAGTACTTC. Its protein product is CASRPGTGVLQETQYF. J is TRBJ2-5 and V is TRBV12-3 or TRBV12-4; 10 positions match TRBD1. This CDR3 spans 16 amino acids. The junction had 8 bases not matched to a gene; V was cut back by 6 bases and J by 1 base.

The J gene is TRBJ1-2, the V gene TRBV15, with D unclear. CDR3 length equals 13 residues. Germline V lookup: CDR1 LNHNV, CDR2 YYDKDF (reference sequence). Trimming left V 0 bases short and J 6 bases short, with 8 bases between. As DNA, the CDR3 is TGTGCCACCAGCAGAGATCGGGCAGATGGCTACACCTTC. Residues: CATSRDRADGYTF.

This rearrangement joins TRBV5-1 to TRBJ1-4; 7 bases fit TRBD1. CDR3 size: 14 residues. J gave up 4 bases and V 4 bases, and 4 bases lay outside the gene matches. Germline CDR1 is SGHRS and CDR2 is YFSETQ. The chain's CDR3 is CASSPGQSNEKLFF. For the CDR3, the DNA is TGCGCCAGCAGCCCGGGACAGAGTAATGAAAAACTGTTTTTT.

This clonotype was seen only once. The chain links TRBV10-3 to TRBJ2-6, with 7 bases fitting TRBD1. From germline, CDR1 is ENHRY and CDR2 SYGVKD. The CDR3 length is 18 residues. V trimming: 4 bases; J trimming: 0 bases; junction bases outside the gene matches: 9. The CDR3, as DNA: TGTGCCATCAGTGCCTCGACAGGGAAAATCTCTGGGGCCAACGTCCTGACTTTC. This gives the protein CAISASTGKISGANVLTF.

The genes are TRBV12-5 and TRBJ1-4; D is unclear. CDR1 and CDR2 (germline): LGHNT, FRNRAP. The CDR3 totals 13 residues. V was trimmed by 0 bases and J by 6 bases, leaving 5 bases between them. The CDR3 DNA reads as TGTGCTAGTGGTTTGGTACCGGATGAAAAACTGTTTTTT. This gives the protein CASGLVPDEKLFF.

The chain uses TRBV6-2 or TRBV6-3 and TRBJ2-1; D not certain. The V end was cut by 0 bases, the J end by 7 bases, with 4 bases between. This CDR3 has 12 amino acids. Looked up from germline, CDR1 is MNHEY and CDR2 is SVGEGT. The CDR3 nucleotides are TGTGCCAGCAGTTACTCGCTAAATGAGCAGTTCTTC. Amino acids: CASSYSLNEQFF.